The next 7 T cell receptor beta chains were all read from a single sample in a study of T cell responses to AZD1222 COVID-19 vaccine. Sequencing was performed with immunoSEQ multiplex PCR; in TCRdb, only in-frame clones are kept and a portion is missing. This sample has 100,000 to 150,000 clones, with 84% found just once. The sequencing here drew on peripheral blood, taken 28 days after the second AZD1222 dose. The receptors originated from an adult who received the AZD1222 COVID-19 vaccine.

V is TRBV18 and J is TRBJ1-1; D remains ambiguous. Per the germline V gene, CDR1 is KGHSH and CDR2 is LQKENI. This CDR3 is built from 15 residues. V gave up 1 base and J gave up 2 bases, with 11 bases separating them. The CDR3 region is CASSPLEVQNTEAFF. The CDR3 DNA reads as TGTGCCAGCTCACCACTTGAAGTCCAAAACACTGAAGCTTTCTTT.

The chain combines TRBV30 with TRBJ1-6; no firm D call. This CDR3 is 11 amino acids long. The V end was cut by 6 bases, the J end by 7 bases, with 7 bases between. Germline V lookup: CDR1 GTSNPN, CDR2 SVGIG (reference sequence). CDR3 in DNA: TGTGCCTGCGGTGGGAATTCACCCCTCCACTTT. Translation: CACGGNSPLHF. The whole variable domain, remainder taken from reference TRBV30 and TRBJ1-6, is SQTIHQWPATLVQPVGSPLSLECTVEGTSNPNLYWYRQAAGRGLQLLFYSVGIGQISSEVPQNLSASRPQDRQFILSSKKLLLSDSGFYLCACGGNSPLHFGNGTRLTVT.

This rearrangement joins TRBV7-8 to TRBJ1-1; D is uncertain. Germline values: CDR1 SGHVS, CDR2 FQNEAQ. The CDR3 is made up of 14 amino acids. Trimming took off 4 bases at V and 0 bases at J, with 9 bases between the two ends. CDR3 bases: TGTGCCAGCAGCTATACCTATTTGAACACTGAAGCTTTCTTT. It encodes CASSYTYLNTEAFF.

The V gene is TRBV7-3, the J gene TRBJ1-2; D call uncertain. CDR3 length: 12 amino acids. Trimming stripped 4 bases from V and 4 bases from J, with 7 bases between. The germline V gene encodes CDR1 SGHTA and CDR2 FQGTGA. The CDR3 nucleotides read TGTGCCAGCAGCTCCCGAGGCTATGGCTACACCTTC. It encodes CASSSRGYGYTF.

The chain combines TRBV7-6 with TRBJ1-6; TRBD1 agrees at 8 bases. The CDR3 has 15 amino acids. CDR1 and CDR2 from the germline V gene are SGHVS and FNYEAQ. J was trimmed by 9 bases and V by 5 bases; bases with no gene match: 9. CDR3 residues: CASSPRTGNGSPLHF. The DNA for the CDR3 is TGTGCCAGCAGCCCAAGGACAGGGAACGGTTCACCCCTCCACTTT.

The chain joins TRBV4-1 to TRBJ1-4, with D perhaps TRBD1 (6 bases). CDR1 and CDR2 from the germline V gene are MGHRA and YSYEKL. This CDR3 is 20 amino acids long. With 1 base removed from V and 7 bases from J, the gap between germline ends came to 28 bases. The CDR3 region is CASSQVLVGQGIGNREKLFF. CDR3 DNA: TGCGCCAGCAGCCAAGTTCTGGTAGGGCAGGGGATAGGGAATCGTGAAAAACTGTTTTTT.

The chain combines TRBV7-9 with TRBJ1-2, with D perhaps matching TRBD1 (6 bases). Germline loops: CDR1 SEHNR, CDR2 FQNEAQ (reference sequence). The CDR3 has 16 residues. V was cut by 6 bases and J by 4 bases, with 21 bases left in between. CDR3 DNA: TGTGCCAGCAGACCCCCCGGGACAAGGGTTCCCTATGGCTACACCTTC. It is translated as CASRPPGTRVPYGYTF.